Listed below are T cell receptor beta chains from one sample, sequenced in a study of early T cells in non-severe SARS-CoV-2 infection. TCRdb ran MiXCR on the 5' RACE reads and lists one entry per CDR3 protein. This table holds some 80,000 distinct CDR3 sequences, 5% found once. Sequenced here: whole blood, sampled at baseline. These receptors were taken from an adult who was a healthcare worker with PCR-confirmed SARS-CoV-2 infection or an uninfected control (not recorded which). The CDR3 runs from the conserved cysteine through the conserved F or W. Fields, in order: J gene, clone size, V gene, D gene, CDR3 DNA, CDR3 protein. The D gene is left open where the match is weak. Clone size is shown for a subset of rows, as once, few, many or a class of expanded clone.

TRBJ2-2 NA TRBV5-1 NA TGCGCCAGCAGCTTGGTCGGGGATACGAACACCGGGGAGCTGTTTTTT CASSLVGDTNTGELFF
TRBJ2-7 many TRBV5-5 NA TGTGCCAGCAGCTTGGTGACAGTCTACGAGCAGTACTTC CASSLVTVYEQYF
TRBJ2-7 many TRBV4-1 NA TGCGCCAGCAGCTCTACGATGGACCTCTCCTACGAGCAGTACTTC CASSSTMDLSYEQYF
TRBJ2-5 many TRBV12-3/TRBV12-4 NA TGTGCCAGCAAGCGGACCCCGGAACCCCAAGAGACCCAGTACTTC CASKRTPEPQETQYF
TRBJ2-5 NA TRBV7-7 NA TGTGCCAGCAGCTTACGAGGTTTGGAGACCCAGTACTTC CASSLRGLETQYF
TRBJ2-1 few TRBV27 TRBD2 TGTGCCAGCAGTACCGGACTAGGCAATAATGCGCAGTTCTTC CASSTGLGNNAQFF
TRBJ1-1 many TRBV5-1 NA TGCGCCAGCAGCCTTGCTGGGGAAGGGACTGAAGCTTTCTTT CASSLAGEGTEAFF
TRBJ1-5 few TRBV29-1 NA TGCAGCGTAGGGGGTTGGGGACAGCCCCAGCATTTT CSVGGWGQPQHF
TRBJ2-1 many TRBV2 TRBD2 TGTGCCAGCAGTGAAGGTCCTAGCGGCTCCTACAATGAGCAGTTCTTC CASSEGPSGSYNEQFF
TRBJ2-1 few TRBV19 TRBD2 TGTGCCAGTAGTATGAGACTAGCGGGAGTTGGCAATGAGCAGTTCTTC CASSMRLAGVGNEQFF
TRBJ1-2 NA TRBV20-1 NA TGCACTTTCTGGCGAGGGGGTCTCTATGGCTACACCTTC CTFWRGGLYGYTF
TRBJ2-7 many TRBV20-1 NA TGCAGTGCTAGAGATCTCTACGAGCAGTACTTC CSARDLYEQYF
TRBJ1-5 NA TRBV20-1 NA TGCAGTGCTAGAGGCCCTGGGGAGGTGCAGCCCCAGCATTTT CSARGPGEVQPQHF
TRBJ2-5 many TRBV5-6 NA TGTGCCAGCAGCTTCTCTAGCGCCCAAGAGACCCAGTACTTC CASSFSSAQETQYF
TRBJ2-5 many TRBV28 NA TGTGCCAGCAGTCGGGACGGGGAGACCCAGTACTTC CASSRDGETQYF
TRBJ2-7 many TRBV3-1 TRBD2 TGTGCCAGCAGCGACTTAGCGGGAGAAGGTCATCACGAGCAGTACTTC CASSDLAGEGHHEQYF
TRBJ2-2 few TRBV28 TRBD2 TGTGCCAGCAGTTTTTGGGCTAGCGGGAGGCTTACCGGGGAGCTGTTTTTT CASSFWASGRLTGELFF
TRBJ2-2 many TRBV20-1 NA TGCAGTGCTAGGAATCGGAACACCGGGGAGCTGTTTTTT CSARNRNTGELFF
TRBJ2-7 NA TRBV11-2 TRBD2 TGTGCCAGCAGCTCACCGGGCGGGAGGGCCGCGTACGAGCAGTACTTC CASSSPGGRAAYEQYF
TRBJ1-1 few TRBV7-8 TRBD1 TGTGCCAGCACGCAGAGGCCAGGGGGGTATAGGAACACTGAAGCTTTCTTT CASTQRPGGYRNTEAFF
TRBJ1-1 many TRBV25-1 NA TGTGCCAGCGGGGCAGGGGCCCCTGAAGCTTTCTTT CASGAGAPEAFF
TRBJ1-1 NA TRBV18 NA TGTGCCAGCTCACCCCTCGGGGGGCGAGGGAACACTGAAGCTTTCTTT CASSPLGGRGNTEAFF
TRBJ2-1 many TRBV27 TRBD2 TGTGCCACCCGGACTAGCGGTTACAATGAGCAGTTCTTC CATRTSGYNEQFF